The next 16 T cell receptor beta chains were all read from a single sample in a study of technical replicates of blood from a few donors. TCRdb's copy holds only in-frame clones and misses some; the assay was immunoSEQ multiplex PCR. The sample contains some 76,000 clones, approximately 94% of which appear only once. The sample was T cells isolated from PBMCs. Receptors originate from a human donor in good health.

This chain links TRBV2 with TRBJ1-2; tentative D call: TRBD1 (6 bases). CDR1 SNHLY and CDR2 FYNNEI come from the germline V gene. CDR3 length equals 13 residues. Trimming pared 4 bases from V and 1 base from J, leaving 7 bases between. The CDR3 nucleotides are TGTGCCAGCAGTGTGGACAGTAACTATGGCTACACCTTC. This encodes CASSVDSNYGYTF.

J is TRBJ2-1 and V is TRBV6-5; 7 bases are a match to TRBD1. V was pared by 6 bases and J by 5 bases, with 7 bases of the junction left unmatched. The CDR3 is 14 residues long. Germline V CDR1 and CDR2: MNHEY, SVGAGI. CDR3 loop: CASRPPGQNNEQFF. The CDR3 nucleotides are TGTGCCAGCAGGCCTCCGGGACAGAACAATGAGCAGTTCTTC.

CDR3 region: CAWGTGDETQYF. The CDR3, as DNA: TGTGCCTGGGGGACAGGGGATGAGACCCAGTACTTC. The rearrangement joins TRBV30 to TRBJ2-5; 10 bases line up with TRBD1. Losses at the gene ends were 5 bases for V and 5 bases for J; bases not matched to a gene: 2. Germline CDR1 is GTSNPN and CDR2 is SVGIG (reference sequence). The CDR3 loop spans 12 amino acids.

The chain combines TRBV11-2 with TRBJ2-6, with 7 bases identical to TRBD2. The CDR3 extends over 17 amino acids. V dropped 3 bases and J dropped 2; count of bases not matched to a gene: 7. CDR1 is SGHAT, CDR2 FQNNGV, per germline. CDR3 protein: CASSFLAAEPGANVLTF. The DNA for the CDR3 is TGTGCCAGCAGCTTCCTAGCGGCTGAGCCTGGGGCCAACGTCCTGACTTTC.

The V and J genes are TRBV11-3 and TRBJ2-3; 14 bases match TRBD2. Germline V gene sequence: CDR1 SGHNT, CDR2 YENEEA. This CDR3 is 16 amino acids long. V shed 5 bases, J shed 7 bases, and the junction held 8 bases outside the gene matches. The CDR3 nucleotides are TGTGCCAGCAGCACCCCGACTAGCGGGAGGGAGAATACGCAGTATTTT. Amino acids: CASSTPTSGRENTQYF. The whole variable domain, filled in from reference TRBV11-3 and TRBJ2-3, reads EAGVVQSPRYKIIEKKQPVAFWCNPISGHNTLYWYLQNLGQGPELLIRYENEEAVDDSQLPKDRFSAERLKGVDSTLKIQPAELGDSAVYLCASSTPTSGRENTQYFGPGTRLTVL.

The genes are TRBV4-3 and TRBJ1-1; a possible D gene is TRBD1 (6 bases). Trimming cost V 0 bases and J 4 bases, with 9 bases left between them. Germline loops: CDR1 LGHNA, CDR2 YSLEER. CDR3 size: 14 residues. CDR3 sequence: CASSQDPGVTEAFF. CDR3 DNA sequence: TGCGCCAGCAGCCAAGATCCAGGGGTCACTGAAGCTTTCTTT.

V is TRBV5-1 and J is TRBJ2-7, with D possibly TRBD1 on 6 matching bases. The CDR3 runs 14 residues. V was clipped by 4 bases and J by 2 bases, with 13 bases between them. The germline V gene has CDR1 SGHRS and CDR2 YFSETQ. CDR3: CASSPRDIPYEQYF. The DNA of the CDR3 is TGCGCCAGCAGCCCCCGGGACATACCCTACGAGCAGTACTTC.

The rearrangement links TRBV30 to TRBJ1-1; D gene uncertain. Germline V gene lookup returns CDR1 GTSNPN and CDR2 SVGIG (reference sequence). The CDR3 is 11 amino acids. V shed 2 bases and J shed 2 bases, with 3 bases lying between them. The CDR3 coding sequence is TGTGCCTGGAGTCTCAACACTGAAGCTTTCTTT. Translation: CAWSLNTEAFF.

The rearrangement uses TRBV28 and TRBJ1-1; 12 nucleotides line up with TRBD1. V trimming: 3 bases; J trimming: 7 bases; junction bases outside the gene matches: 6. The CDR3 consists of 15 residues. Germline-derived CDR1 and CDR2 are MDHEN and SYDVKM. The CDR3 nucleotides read TGTGCCAGCAGTTTGTTGGGACAGGGGGCCAATGAAGCTTTCTTT. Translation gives CASSLLGQGANEAFF.

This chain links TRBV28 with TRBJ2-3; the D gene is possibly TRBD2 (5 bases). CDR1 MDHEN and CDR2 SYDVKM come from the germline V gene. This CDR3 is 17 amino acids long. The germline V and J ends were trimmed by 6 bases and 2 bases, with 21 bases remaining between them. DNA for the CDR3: TGTGCCAGCAGCTACCCGGTAGGAAGTCGGGACACAGATACGCAGTATTTT. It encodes CASSYPVGSRDTDTQYF. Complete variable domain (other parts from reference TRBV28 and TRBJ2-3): DVKVTQSSRYLVKRTGEKVFLECVQDMDHENMFWYRQDPGLGLRLIYFSYDVKMKEKGDIPEGYSVSREKKERFSLILESASTNQTSMYLCASSYPVGSRDTDTQYFGPGTRLTVL.

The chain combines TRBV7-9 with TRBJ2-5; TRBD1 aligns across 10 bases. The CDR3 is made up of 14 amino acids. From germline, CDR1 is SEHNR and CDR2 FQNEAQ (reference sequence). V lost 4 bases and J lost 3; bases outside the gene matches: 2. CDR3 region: CASSYGTGEETQYF. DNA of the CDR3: TGTGCCAGCAGCTATGGGACAGGGGAAGAGACCCAGTACTTC.

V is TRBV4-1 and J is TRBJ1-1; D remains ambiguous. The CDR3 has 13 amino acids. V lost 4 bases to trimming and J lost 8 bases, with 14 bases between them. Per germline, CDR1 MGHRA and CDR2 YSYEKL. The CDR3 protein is CASSPTPGLEAFF. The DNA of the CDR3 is TGCGCCAGCAGCCCGACACCCGGTTTAGAAGCTTTCTTT.

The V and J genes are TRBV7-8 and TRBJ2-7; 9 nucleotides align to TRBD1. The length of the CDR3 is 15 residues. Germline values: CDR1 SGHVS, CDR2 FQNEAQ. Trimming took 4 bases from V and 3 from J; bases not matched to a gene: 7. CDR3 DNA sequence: TGTGCCAGCAGCTACCGGGACAGGGTCGTCTACGAGCAGTACTTC. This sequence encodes CASSYRDRVVYEQYF.

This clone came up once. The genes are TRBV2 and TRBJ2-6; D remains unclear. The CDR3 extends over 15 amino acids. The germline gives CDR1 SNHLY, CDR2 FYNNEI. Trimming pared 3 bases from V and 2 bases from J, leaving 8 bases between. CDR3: CASSEQNAGANVLTF. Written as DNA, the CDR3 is TGTGCCAGCAGTGAGCAGAATGCTGGGGCCAACGTCCTGACTTTC.

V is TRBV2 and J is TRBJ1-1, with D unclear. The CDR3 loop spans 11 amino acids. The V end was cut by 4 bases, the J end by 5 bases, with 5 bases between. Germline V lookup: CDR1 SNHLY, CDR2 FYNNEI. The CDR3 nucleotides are TGTGCCAGCAGTGCAGGTACTGAAGCTTTCTTT. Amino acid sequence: CASSAGTEAFF.

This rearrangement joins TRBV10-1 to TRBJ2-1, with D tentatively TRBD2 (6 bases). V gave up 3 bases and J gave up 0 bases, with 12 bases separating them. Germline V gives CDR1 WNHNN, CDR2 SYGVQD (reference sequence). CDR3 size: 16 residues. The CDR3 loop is CASSDSGLPSYNEQFF. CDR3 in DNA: TGCGCCAGCAGTGACTCTGGACTACCCTCCTACAATGAGCAGTTCTTC.